The 25 T cell receptor beta chains listed next were all sequenced from one sample in a study of response to subunit inactivated influenza vaccine. Each CDR3 protein is one row after TCRdb ran MiXCR on the RT-PCR reads. The table has some 160,000 distinct CDR3 sequences, approximately 10% seen once. Sequencing used non-naive T cells sorted from PBMCs, obtained roughly 46 days after vaccination. The receptors derive from a man over 45 who received an inactivated influenza vaccine.

This clonotype was detected only a few times. This rearrangement joins TRBV11-2 to TRBJ2-1, with D possibly TRBD1 on 5 matching bases. Germline V lookup: CDR1 SGHAT, CDR2 FQNNGV. The CDR3 has 15 amino acids. V lost 0 bases, J lost 9 bases, and 15 bases lay in between. The CDR3 nucleotides read TGTGCCAGCAGCTTAGATGGGGCCCGCGGTTCTGAGCAGTTCTTC. Translating gives CASSLDGARGSEQFF.

This clonotype has a count of ten or more. V and J are TRBV28 and TRBJ2-1; 7 nucleotides align to TRBD1. This CDR3 has 13 residues. Germline V lookup: CDR1 MDHEN, CDR2 SYDVKM. V was clipped by 2 bases and J by 7 bases; unmatched bases: 2. Here the CDR3 reads CASSLDRENEQFF. DNA of the CDR3: TGTGCCAGCAGTTTAGACAGGGAAAATGAGCAGTTCTTC.

The sample holds many counts of this clonotype. The CDR3 reads CASSLSGGGHEKLFF. In DNA form, the CDR3 reads TGTGCCAGCAGTTTATCGGGGGGCGGGCATGAAAAACTGTTTTTT. The V and J genes are TRBV12-3 or TRBV12-4 and TRBJ1-4, with D perhaps matching TRBD1 (6 bases). The CDR3 spans 15 residues. The V and J ends lost 2 bases and 6 bases respectively, with 13 bases between them.

This chain links TRBV18 with TRBJ1-5, with TRBD1 as a possible D gene (5 bases). The germline V and J ends were trimmed by 4 bases and 7 bases, with 17 bases remaining between them. Germline V gives CDR1 KGHSH, CDR2 LQKENI. The CDR3 spans 15 residues. The CDR3 sequence: CASSLYGVGDQPQHF. CDR3 bases: TGTGCCAGCTCACTTTACGGAGTGGGGGACCAGCCCCAGCATTTT.

This clonotype showed up just a few times. CDR3 in amino acids: CSARLGMDTQYF. For the CDR3, the DNA is TGCAGTGCCCGACTAGGCATGGATACGCAGTATTTT. V is TRBV20-1 and J is TRBJ2-3; tentative D call: TRBD2 (6 bases). The CDR3 loop spans 12 amino acids. Germline values: CDR1 DFQATT, CDR2 SNEGSKA (reference sequence). The V gene lost 6 bases and the J gene lost 6 bases, with 13 bases spanning the gap.

This clonotype was observed at least ten times. The V and J genes are TRBV7-8 and TRBJ2-6; unclear D gene. CDR1 and CDR2 from the germline V gene are SGHVS and FQNEAQ. The CDR3 runs 17 residues. Trimming shortened V by 4 bases and J by 1 base, and 14 bases separated the two germline ends. In DNA form, the CDR3 reads TGTGCCAGCAGCTCCGTCGTTTTGGGGTCTGGGGCCAACGTCCTGACTTTC. Translation: CASSSVVLGSGANVLTF. Drawing the rest from reference TRBV7-8 and TRBJ2-6, the complete variable domain is GAGVSQSPRYKVAKRGQDVALRCDPISGHVSLFWYQQALGQGPEFLTYFQNEAQLDKSGLPSDRFFAERPEGSVSTLKIQRTQQEDSAVYLCASSSVVLGSGANVLTFGAGSRLTVL.

This clonotype turned up a few times. The CDR3 DNA follows: TGCGCCAGCAGGAGAGAACTGAACACCGGGGAGCTGTTTTTT. This codes for CASRRELNTGELFF. The chain employs TRBV4-3 and TRBJ2-2; no firm D call. Looked up from germline, CDR1 is LGHNA and CDR2 is YSLEER. Trimming removed 6 bases at V and 1 base at J, with 9 bases between. The CDR3 contains 14 residues.

This clonotype was found many times. V gene TRBV9 combines with J gene TRBJ2-7; 8 nucleotides align to TRBD1. The CDR3 extends over 14 amino acids. Germline V gene lookup returns CDR1 SGDLS and CDR2 YYNGEE. The V segment lost 4 bases and the J segment 2 bases; nucleotides outside the gene matches: 5. CDR3 sequence (DNA): TGTGCCAGCAGCCCCCGGGACAGGCCCTACGAGCAGTACTTC. It specifies CASSPRDRPYEQYF. The whole variable domain, remainder taken from reference TRBV9 and TRBJ2-7, is DSGVTQTPKHLITATGQRVTLRCSPRSGDLSVYWYQQSLDQGLQFLIQYYNGEERAKGNILERFSAQQFPDLHSELNLSSLELGDSALYFCASSPRDRPYEQYFGPGTRLTVT.

This clonotype was counted at least ten times. In nucleotides, the CDR3 is TGTGCCAGCAGTTACGGTGGAGGTCGGGATTCACCCCTCCACTTT. Translating gives CASSYGGGRDSPLHF. The rearrangement links TRBV6-5 to TRBJ1-6; no clear D gene. This CDR3 comprises 15 residues. The V and J ends lost 2 bases and 8 bases respectively, with 13 bases between them. Per the germline V gene, CDR1 is MNHEY and CDR2 is SVGAGI.

Details on this clonotype: The junction departs from the called germline gene at one end, perhaps through a read error. The CDR3 DNA reads as TGTGCCAGCAGGGCTGACAGGGGGAACCAAGAGACCCTGTACTTC. As protein: CASRADRGNQETLYF. J is TRBJ2-5 and V is TRBV2; 9 positions match TRBD1. Germline CDR1 is SNHLY and CDR2 is FYNNEI. The CDR3 contains 15 residues. Drawing the rest from reference TRBV2 and TRBJ2-5, the complete variable domain is EPEVTQTPSHQVTQMGQEVILRCVPISNHLYFYWYRQILGQKVEFLVSFYNNEISEKSEIFDDQFSVERPDGSNFTLKIRSTKLEDSAMYFCASRADRGNQETLYFGPGTRLLVL.

This clonotype was detected ten times or more. The chain recombines TRBV10-2 with TRBJ1-2; TRBD1 matches at 8 bases. Germline CDR1 reads WSHSY; CDR2 reads SAAADI. V dropped 2 bases and J dropped 5; count of bases not matched to a gene: 1. The CDR3 has 13 amino acids. The CDR3 region is CASSEDRGYGYTF. The CDR3 region has the DNA TGCGCCAGCAGTGAGGACAGGGGTTATGGCTACACCTTC.

The CDR3 DNA follows: TGTGCCAGCAGCCAGATTCTAAGGACTAGCGACGCCACCGGGGAGCTGTTTTTT. Its protein product is CASSQILRTSDATGELFF. The chain uses TRBV3-1 and TRBJ2-2; 9 nucleotides align to TRBD2. This CDR3 comprises 18 residues. Germline V CDR1 and CDR2: LGHDT, YNNKEL (reference sequence). Unmatched junction bases numbered 12, after V lost 3 bases and J lost 4 bases.

At least ten counts were recorded for this clonotype. The V gene is TRBV7-2, the J gene TRBJ2-7, with 7 bases identical to TRBD1. J lost 0 bases, V lost 5 bases, and 4 bases had no gene match. Looked up from germline, CDR1 is SGHTA and CDR2 is FQGNSA. CDR3 length equals 14 residues. CDR3 DNA sequence: TGTGCCAGCAGCCGGACAGGCGACTCCTACGAGCAGTACTTC. Its translation: CASSRTGDSYEQYF.

This sequence joins TRBV5-6 and TRBJ1-6, with D hard to call. In germline, CDR1 is SGHDT, CDR2 YYEEEE. V was shortened by 4 bases and J by 9 bases, with 8 bases between the two germline ends. This CDR3 has 12 amino acids. CDR3 sequence reads: CASSLDVSPLHF. The CDR3 DNA is TGTGCCAGCAGCCTGGACGTTTCACCCCTCCACTTT.

This clonotype has more than one count but fewer than ten. The chain recombines TRBV7-2 with TRBJ2-1; TRBD1 agrees at 7 bases. J gave up 3 bases and V 3 bases, and 8 bases lay outside the gene matches. This CDR3 spans 16 amino acids. Per germline, CDR1 SGHTA and CDR2 FQGNSA. The CDR3 DNA reads as TGTGCCAGCAGCTTTCAGGGGGTAGGTCGCTACAATGAGCAGTTCTTC. Protein sequence: CASSFQGVGRYNEQFF.

This rearrangement joins TRBV2 to TRBJ2-2; D perhaps matches TRBD1 (5 bases). Germline CDR1 SNHLY, CDR2 FYNNEI. V gave up 9 bases and J gave up 1 base, with 12 bases separating them. The CDR3 length is 14 residues. The CDR3 region is CARALTENTGELFF. CDR3 nucleotide sequence: TGTGCCAGGGCCCTGACAGAGAACACCGGGGAGCTGTTTTTT.

This clonotype has a count of ten or more. This rearrangement joins TRBV24-1 to TRBJ2-1, with 10 bases aligning to TRBD1. The CDR3 is 16 amino acids. The V segment lost 3 bases and the J segment 8 bases; nucleotides outside the gene matches: 9. The germline CDR1 and CDR2 sequences are KGHDR and SFDVKD. CDR3 DNA: TGTGCCACCAGTGATGGCTCCGGGACAGGGGTGGATGAGCAGTTCTTC. Translated, it gives CATSDGSGTGVDEQFF.

The chain recombines TRBV7-9 with TRBJ2-3, with D unclear. The length of the CDR3 is 14 residues. The V gene's germline CDR1 is SEHNR and CDR2 FQNEAQ (reference sequence). V lost 8 bases, J lost 4 bases, and 16 bases lay in between. This CDR3 is CASLYSRSSDTQYF. CDR3 nucleotide sequence: TGTGCCAGCCTCTATTCTCGGAGTTCAGATACGCAGTATTTT.

Many counts were recorded for this clonotype. The V gene is TRBV5-1, the J gene TRBJ1-2; no reliable D call. The CDR3 sequence is 13 residues long. In germline, CDR1 is SGHRS, CDR2 YFSETQ. Trimming took 0 bases from V and 6 from J, leaving 9 bases between them. The CDR3 loop is CASSLDRVHGYTF. The CDR3 DNA sequence: TGCGCCAGCAGCTTGGACAGAGTGCATGGCTACACCTTC. The whole variable domain, remainder taken from reference TRBV5-1 and TRBJ1-2, is KAGVTQTPRYLIKTRGQQVTLSCSPISGHRSVSWYQQTPGQGLQFLFEYFSETQRNKGNFPGRFSGRQFSNSRSEMNVSTLELGDSALYLCASSLDRVHGYTFGSGTRLTVV.

This clonotype appeared a few times. The chain employs TRBV20-1 and TRBJ1-6; D unclear. The CDR3 sequence is 14 residues long. Germline CDR1 DFQATT, CDR2 SNEGSKA (reference sequence). V was cut by 6 bases and J by 5 bases, with 14 bases left in between. CDR3 DNA: TGCAGTGCCGAGGGCGGGGAAAATAATTCACCCCTCCACTTT. Residues: CSAEGGENNSPLHF.

In this sample, this clonotype turned up many times. This chain joins TRBV12-3 or TRBV12-4 and TRBJ1-4; D is uncertain. The length of the CDR3 is 14 residues. Trimming left V 0 bases short and J 0 bases short, with 2 bases between. As DNA, the CDR3 is TGTGCCAGCAGTTTAGCGTCAACTAATGAAAAACTGTTTTTT. It translates to CASSLASTNEKLFF.

This clonotype was seen a handful of times. The CDR3 protein is CSAGGQLPYEQYF. CDR3 DNA: TGCAGTGCAGGGGGACAGTTACCCTACGAGCAGTACTTC. The gene calls are TRBV20-1 and TRBJ2-7; 7 bases agree with TRBD1. The ends lost 6 bases at V and 2 bases at J; junction bases unmatched: 7. CDR3 length equals 13 residues. Germline loops: CDR1 DFQATT, CDR2 SNEGSKA (reference sequence).

This clonotype was observed at least ten times. The chain combines TRBV7-9 with TRBJ1-4; D remains unclear. Per the germline V gene, CDR1 is SEHNR and CDR2 is FQNEAQ (reference sequence). This CDR3 is 12 amino acids long. V gave up 8 bases and J gave up 8 bases, with 12 bases separating them. The CDR3: CASEMNEEKLFF. The CDR3 DNA sequence: TGTGCCAGCGAGATGAACGAGGAAAAACTGTTTTTT.

This clonotype was observed many times. This chain joins TRBV5-1 and TRBJ2-1; no definite D call. Deletions cut 2 bases from V and 8 bases from J, with 17 bases between. Germline values: CDR1 SGHRS, CDR2 YFSETQ. This CDR3 contains 15 residues. CDR3 in DNA: TGCGCCAGCAGCTTCGAAGGACGGTATCAGGATGAGCAGTTCTTC. It encodes CASSFEGRYQDEQFF. The whole variable domain, filled in from reference TRBV5-1 and TRBJ2-1, reads KAGVTQTPRYLIKTRGQQVTLSCSPISGHRSVSWYQQTPGQGLQFLFEYFSETQRNKGNFPGRFSGRQFSNSRSEMNVSTLELGDSALYLCASSFEGRYQDEQFFGPGTRLTVL.

This clonotype was seen many times. The rearrangement joins TRBV5-1 to TRBJ2-3; D may be TRBD1 (5 bases). The CDR3 sequence is 14 residues long. CDR1 and CDR2 (germline): SGHRS, YFSETQ. The ends were cut back, 0 bases at V and 5 bases at J, with 10 bases in the middle. The CDR3 DNA follows: TGCGCCAGCAGCTTGGCCCTAGGGGAAGATACGCAGTATTTT. Amino acid sequence: CASSLALGEDTQYF.